Detailed here is one T cell receptor beta chain. These data are taken from a study of blood T cell repertoires in COVID-19. Turning to the study itself: Nucleic acid was either cDNA or gDNA, and it came from T cells, B-cell-depleted T cells, or PBMCs.

The length of the CDR3 is 13 residues. The V gene end was trimmed by 2 bases and the J gene end by 6 bases; junction bases not matched to a gene: 3. The V gene's germline CDR1 is SNHLY and CDR2 FYNNEI. In the source study's methods: Estimates of nucleated cell counts were drawn from the amplification of reference gene primers. Using immunoSEQ multiplex PCR, the repertoire was profiled, and TCRdb retains in-frame clones only, with some absent. V, J and clone size are taken as reported in that table, and D and trimming were inferred from the DNA itself. The sample shows 300,000 to 350,000 clones, about 93% of them seen only once.

Sequencing was carried out using peripheral blood. V gene TRBV2 combines with J gene TRBJ1-1; 7 positions match TRBD1. This clonotype originated in a woman between 18 and 29 years old who had recovered from COVID-19. CDR3 amino acids: CASSEWDSAEAFF. The CDR3 coding sequence is TGTGCCAGCAGTGAATGGGACAGCGCTGAAGCTTTCTTT.